One and the same sample provided the 9 T cell receptor beta chains below, sequenced in a study of blood T cells in healthy people across ages. Combining a sample-barcoded 5' primer with a J-beta primer mix, a second PCR ran for roughly 7 to 12 cycles. TCRdb redid the calling of the 5' RACE reads with MiXCR, one entry per CDR3 protein. The sample holds about 1,500,000 distinct CDR3 sequences, roughly 27% seen once. Source material: blood. The receptors were sampled from a woman in her thirties in good health.

This clonotype was detected only once. The chain combines TRBV20-1 with TRBJ1-2; 10 nucleotides line up with TRBD1. The V gene's germline CDR1 is DFQATT and CDR2 SNEGSKA (reference sequence). The trim removed 5 bases at V and 3 bases at J, leaving 6 bases unmatched. The CDR3 extends over 14 amino acids. For the CDR3, the DNA is TGCAGTGCTCCGACAGGGGGCAATTACTATGGCTACACCTTC. Translating it yields CSAPTGGNYYGYTF.

The V and J genes are TRBV6-1 and TRBJ2-1, with D perhaps TRBD1 or TRBD2 (5 bases each). From germline, CDR1 is MNHNS and CDR2 SASEGT. Trimming cost V 7 bases and J 6 bases, with 19 bases left between them. This CDR3 comprises 15 residues. The CDR3 reads CASKRQGALGNEQFF. The CDR3 DNA is TGTGCCAGCAAGAGGCAGGGAGCGTTAGGCAATGAGCAGTTCTTC.

The V gene is TRBV5-1, the J gene TRBJ2-5, with D unclear. The CDR3 extends over 14 amino acids. CDR1 and CDR2 (germline): SGHRS, YFSETQ. V lost 3 bases, J lost 7 bases, and 16 bases lay in between. This CDR3 is CASSWVPDLRTQYF. Here the CDR3 DNA reads TGCGCCAGCAGCTGGGTGCCAGACCTTAGGACCCAGTACTTC.

A few counts support this clonotype. The rearrangement uses TRBV20-1 and TRBJ2-7; no clear D. Trimming removed 5 bases at V and 0 bases at J, with 20 bases between. CDR1 DFQATT and CDR2 SNEGSKA come from the germline V gene (reference sequence). The CDR3 loop spans 16 amino acids. The DNA of the CDR3 is TGCAGTGCTGCGTCGTCAACGCCCCGGAGCTCCTACGAGCAGTACTTC. The encoded protein is CSAASSTPRSSYEQYF.

The genes are TRBV30 and TRBJ2-2, with unresolved D. V lost 5 bases and J 0 bases, leaving 10 bases between the germline ends. The CDR3 sequence is 14 residues long. Germline lookup yields CDR1 GTSNPN and CDR2 SVGIG (reference sequence). CDR3: CAWEGSANTGELFF. CDR3 nucleotide sequence: TGTGCCTGGGAAGGGTCCGCGAACACCGGGGAGCTGTTTTTT. Together with reference TRBV30 and TRBJ2-2, the CDR3 gives the full variable domain: SQTIHQWPATLVQPVGSPLSLECTVEGTSNPNLYWYRQAAGRGLQLLFYSVGIGQISSEVPQNLSASRPQDRQFILSSKKLLLSDSGFYLCAWEGSANTGELFFGEGSRLTVL.

The rearrangement links TRBV2 to TRBJ2-1; D remains ambiguous. The CDR3 covers 15 residues. Germline-derived CDR1 and CDR2 are SNHLY and FYNNEI. The V end lost 1 base, the J end lost 7 bases, and 14 bases lay between the germline ends. CDR3 in amino acids: CASSEEQILWNEQFF. The CDR3 DNA is TGTGCCAGCAGTGAAGAACAGATCCTATGGAATGAGCAGTTCTTC.

This clonotype was seen more than once but under ten times. The rearrangement uses TRBV7-9 and TRBJ2-7, with D possibly TRBD1 on 5 matching bases. The CDR3 is 19 amino acids. Germline loops: CDR1 SEHNR, CDR2 FQNEAQ (reference sequence). V was cut by 0 bases and J by 0 bases, with 21 bases left in between. CDR3 residues: CASSLASNTRERYSYEQYF. Here the CDR3 DNA reads TGTGCCAGCAGCTTAGCCTCGAATACCAGGGAAAGGTACTCCTACGAGCAGTACTTC.

This clonotype was picked up a small number of times. The CDR3 region is CASSLSAPLAGFETQYF. In DNA, the CDR3 is TGTGCCAGCAGTTTATCAGCCCCTCTAGCGGGGTTTGAGACCCAGTACTTC. The rearrangement joins TRBV27 to TRBJ2-5; 9 bases agree with TRBD2. Germline CDR1 and CDR2: MNHEY and SMNVEV (reference sequence). This CDR3 comprises 17 residues. V shed 0 bases, J shed 5 bases, and the junction held 10 bases outside the gene matches.

The sample holds many counts of this clonotype. V usage is TRBV29-1 and J usage is TRBJ2-5, with 8 bases matching TRBD1. Looked up from germline, CDR1 is SQVTM and CDR2 is ANQGSEA. The CDR3 runs to 15 residues. After removal of 7 bases from V and 1 base from J, the junction contained 11 bases not matched to a gene. In DNA form, the CDR3 reads TGCAGCGCTCATACCGACAGGGGCCCCCAAGAGACCCAGTACTTC. This gives the protein CSAHTDRGPQETQYF.